This T cell receptor beta chain was documented in a study of blood T cell repertoires in COVID-19. Whole-study context: Spain, Italy and the United States supplied samples that represented acute and convalescent COVID-19. From T cells, B-cell-depleted T cells, or PBMCs came the material, which was cDNA or gDNA.

As handled by the study authors: Reference gene primer amplification in the assay estimated nucleated cell counts. Clones were sequenced by immunoSEQ multiplex PCR, and TCRdb holds only the in-frame ones, with some missing. The V and J calls and clone size are taken from that table; D and trimming were inferred from the DNA. The sample records around 130,000 clones, approximately 84% being singletons. The CDR3 runs 14 residues. Per germline, CDR1 MGHDK and CDR2 SYGVNS. V gave up 6 bases and J gave up 2 bases; unmatched junction bases: 6. This rearrangement joins TRBV25-1 to TRBJ2-7; 8 bases align to TRBD2. The receptor's source is a woman aged 45 to 65 who had recovered from COVID-19. Sample: peripheral blood. The CDR3 DNA reads as TGTGCCAGCAGCTCCGGGGGGGGGACCTACGAGCAGTACTTC. This gives the protein CASSSGGGTYEQYF.